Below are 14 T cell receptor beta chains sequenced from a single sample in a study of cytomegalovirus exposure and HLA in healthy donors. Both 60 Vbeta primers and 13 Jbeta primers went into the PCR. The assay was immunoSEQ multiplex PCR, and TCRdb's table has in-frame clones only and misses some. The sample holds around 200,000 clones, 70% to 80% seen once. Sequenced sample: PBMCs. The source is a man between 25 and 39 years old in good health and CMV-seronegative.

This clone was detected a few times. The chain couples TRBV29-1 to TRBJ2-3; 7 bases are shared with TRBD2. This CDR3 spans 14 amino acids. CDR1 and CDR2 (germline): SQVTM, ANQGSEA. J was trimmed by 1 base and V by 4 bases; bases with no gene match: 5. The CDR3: CSVGSGGGTDTQYF. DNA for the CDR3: TGCAGCGTTGGTTCGGGGGGTGGCACAGATACGCAGTATTTT.

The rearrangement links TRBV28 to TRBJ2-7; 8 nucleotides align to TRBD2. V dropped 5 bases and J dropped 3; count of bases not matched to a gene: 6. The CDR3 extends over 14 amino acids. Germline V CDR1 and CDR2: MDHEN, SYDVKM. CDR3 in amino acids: CASSRRGLDYEQYF. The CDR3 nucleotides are TGTGCCAGCAGTCGCAGGGGACTAGACTACGAGCAGTACTTC.

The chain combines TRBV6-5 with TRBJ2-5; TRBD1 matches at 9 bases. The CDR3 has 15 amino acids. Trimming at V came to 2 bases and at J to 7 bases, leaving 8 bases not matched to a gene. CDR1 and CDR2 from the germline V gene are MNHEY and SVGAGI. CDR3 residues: CASSYRDREGWTQYF. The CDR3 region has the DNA TGTGCCAGCAGTTACCGGGACAGGGAAGGATGGACCCAGTACTTC.

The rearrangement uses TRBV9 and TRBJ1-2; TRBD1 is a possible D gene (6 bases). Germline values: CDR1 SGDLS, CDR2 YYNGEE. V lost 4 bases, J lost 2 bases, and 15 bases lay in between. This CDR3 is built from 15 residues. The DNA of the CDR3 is TGTGCCAGCAGCCCATTGGACAGTTTCAACTATGGCTACACCTTC. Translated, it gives CASSPLDSFNYGYTF.

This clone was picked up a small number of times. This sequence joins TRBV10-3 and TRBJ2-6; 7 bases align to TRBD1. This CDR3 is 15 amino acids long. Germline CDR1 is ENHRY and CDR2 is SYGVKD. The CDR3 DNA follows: TGTGCTTGCCGGGACAGTAGCTCTGGGGCCAACGTCCTGACTTTC. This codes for CACRDSSSGANVLTF.

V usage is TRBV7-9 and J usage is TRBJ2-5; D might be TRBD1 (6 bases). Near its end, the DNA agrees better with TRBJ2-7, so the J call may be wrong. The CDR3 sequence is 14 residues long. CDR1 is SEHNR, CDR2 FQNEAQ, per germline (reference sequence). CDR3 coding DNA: TGTGCCAGCAGCCTTACAGGGAATCCCTACGAGCAGTACTTC. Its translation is CASSLTGNPYEQYF.

CDR3 region: CASSEMPTGTNQPQHF. In nucleotides, the CDR3 is TGTGCCAGCAGTGAAATGCCGACAGGAACAAATCAGCCCCAGCATTTT. The rearrangement uses TRBV6-1 and TRBJ1-5, with D possibly matching TRBD1 (6 bases). CDR1 MNHNS and CDR2 SASEGT come from the germline V gene. V lost 2 bases, J lost 4 bases, and 15 bases lay in between. This CDR3 has 16 amino acids.

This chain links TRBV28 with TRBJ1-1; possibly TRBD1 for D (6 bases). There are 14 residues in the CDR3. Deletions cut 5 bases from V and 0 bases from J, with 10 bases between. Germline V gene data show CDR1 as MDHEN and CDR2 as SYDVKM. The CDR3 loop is CASSAGAMNTEAFF. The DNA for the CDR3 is TGTGCCAGCAGTGCAGGGGCTATGAACACTGAAGCTTTCTTT.

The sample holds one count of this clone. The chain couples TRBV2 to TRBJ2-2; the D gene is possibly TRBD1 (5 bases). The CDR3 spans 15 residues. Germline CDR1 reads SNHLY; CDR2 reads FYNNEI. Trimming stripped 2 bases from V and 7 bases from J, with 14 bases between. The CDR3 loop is CASSERSRVGGELFF. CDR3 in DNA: TGTGCCAGCAGTGAAAGGTCCAGGGTAGGCGGGGAGCTGTTTTTT. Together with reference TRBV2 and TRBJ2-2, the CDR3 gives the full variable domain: EPEVTQTPSHQVTQMGQEVILRCVPISNHLYFYWYRQILGQKVEFLVSFYNNEISEKSEIFDDQFSVERPDGSNFTLKIRSTKLEDSAMYFCASSERSRVGGELFFGEGSRLTVL.

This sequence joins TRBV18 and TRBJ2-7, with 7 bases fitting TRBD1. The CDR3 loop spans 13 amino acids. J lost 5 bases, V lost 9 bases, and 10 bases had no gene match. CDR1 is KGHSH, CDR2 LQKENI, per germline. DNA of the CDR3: TGTGCCAGTCACGGGACAGTGAATAACGAGCAGTACTTC. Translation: CASHGTVNNEQYF.

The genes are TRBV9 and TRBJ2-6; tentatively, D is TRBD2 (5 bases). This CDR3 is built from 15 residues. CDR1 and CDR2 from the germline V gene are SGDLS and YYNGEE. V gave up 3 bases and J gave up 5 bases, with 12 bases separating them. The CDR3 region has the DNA TGTGCCAGCAGCGATCAGGACTTAAGGGCCAACGTCCTGACTTTC. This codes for CASSDQDLRANVLTF.

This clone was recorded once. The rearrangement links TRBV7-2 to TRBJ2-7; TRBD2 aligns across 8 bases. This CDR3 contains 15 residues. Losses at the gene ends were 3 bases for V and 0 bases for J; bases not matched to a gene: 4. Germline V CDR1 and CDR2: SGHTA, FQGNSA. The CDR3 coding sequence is TGTGCCAGCAGCTTGAGGCTAGCGGGCTCCTACGAGCAGTACTTC. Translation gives CASSLRLAGSYEQYF.

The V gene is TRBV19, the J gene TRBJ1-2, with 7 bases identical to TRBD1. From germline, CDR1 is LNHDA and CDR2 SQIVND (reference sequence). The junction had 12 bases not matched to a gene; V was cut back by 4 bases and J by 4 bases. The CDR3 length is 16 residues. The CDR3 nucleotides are TGTGCCAGTAGTACTTCCCACAGGGGCCCGGGCTATGGCTACACCTTC. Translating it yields CASSTSHRGPGYGYTF.

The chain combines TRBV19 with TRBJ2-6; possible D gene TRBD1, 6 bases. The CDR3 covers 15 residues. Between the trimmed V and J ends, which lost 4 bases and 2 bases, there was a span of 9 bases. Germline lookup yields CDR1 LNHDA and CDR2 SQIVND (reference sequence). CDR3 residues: CASSSGQPGANVLTF. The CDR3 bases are TGTGCCAGTAGTAGCGGACAGCCTGGGGCCAACGTCCTGACTTTC.